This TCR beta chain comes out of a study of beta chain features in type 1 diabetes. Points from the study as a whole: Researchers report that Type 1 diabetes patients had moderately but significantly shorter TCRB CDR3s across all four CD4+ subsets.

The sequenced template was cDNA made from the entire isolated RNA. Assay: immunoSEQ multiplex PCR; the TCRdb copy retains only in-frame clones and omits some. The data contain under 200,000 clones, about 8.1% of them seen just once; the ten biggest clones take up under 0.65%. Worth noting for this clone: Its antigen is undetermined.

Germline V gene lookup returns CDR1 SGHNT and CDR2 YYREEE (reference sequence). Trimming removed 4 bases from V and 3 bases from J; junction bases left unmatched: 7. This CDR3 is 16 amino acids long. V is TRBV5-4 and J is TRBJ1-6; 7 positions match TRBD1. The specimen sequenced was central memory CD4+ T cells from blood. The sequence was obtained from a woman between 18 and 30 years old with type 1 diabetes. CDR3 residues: CASSRGGYDYNSPLHF. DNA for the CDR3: TGTGCCAGCAGCCGAGGGGGCTACGACTATAATTCACCCCTCCACTTT.